This T cell receptor beta chain emerged from a study of blood T cell repertoires in COVID-19 (dated by TCRdb to about 2020). Regarding the complete study: The collaborator samples originated in the United States, Italy and Spain and spanned the acute and convalescent phases of COVID-19. The sample metadata nearly always contained a de-identified subject ID, COVID-19 status, age in years and sex. Deeply sampled blood TCRbeta repertoires from subjects exposed to, actively infected with, or recovered from COVID-19 were included in the dataset. Samples were obtained from the ongoing ImmuneRACE study (first 160 participants) and from 1,254 subjects provided by 6 global collaborators. The repertoires were released in a freely available public database intended as a resource for research on the immune response to SARS-CoV-2. Where available, HLA class I and class II types were obtained from metadata supplied by the sample provider rather than from assay-based typing. The prospective study material was composed of cDNA or gDNA derived from T cells, B-cell-depleted T cells, or PBMCs.

CDR1 and CDR2 (SGHRS, YFSETQ) derive from the germline V gene. Trimming at the junction amounts to 3 bases on V and 4 bases on J, and the germline ends lie 17 bases apart. From its cysteine to its phenylalanine, the CDR3 spans 16 amino acids. Only the CDR3 DNA is retained, 48 bases long and in frame from the first base. Participants in the prospective study were enrolled through a virtual design, were aged 18 to 89 years, and lived in approximately 25 United States geographic areas. In the prospective study, participants were assigned to cohorts based on the clinical history participants reported in a screening survey and a study questionnaire. Recovered participants in ImmuneRACE Cohort 3 were defined by two consecutive negative NP/OP PCR tests, clearance by a healthcare professional, or resolution of symptoms. In the prospective study, mobile phlebotomists collected whole blood, serum and a nasopharyngeal or oropharyngeal swab from each participant. Prospective study participants could optionally give additional blood draws and questionnaires over an approximately two-month period. Before DNA extraction, blood samples from the prospective study were shipped at room temperature or frozen.

TCRbeta CDR3 regions were amplified from genomic DNA using the immunoSEQ Assay, a bias-controlled multiplex PCR. Under the source paper's analysis protocol: Within the assay, amplification of reference gene primers was used to estimate how many nucleated cells each sample contained. Sequence reads were collapsed and filtered to measure the absolute abundance of every unique TCRbeta CDR3 rearrangement. Productive Simpson clonality was computed per sample as the square root of Simpson's diversity index over productive rearrangements. TCRdb took this table from immuneACCESS and kept in-frame rearrangements with V and J called. Such tables lack part of the clones; where checked against another copy, unresolved V genes explain under half of the gap, and the rest is unexplained. V and J calls and clone size are those listed in that table; D and trimming were worked out from the DNA. The sample contains about 230,000 clones, 87% of them found a single time. The ten largest clones represent 11% of the sample.

What the study reported, not specific to this receptor: Clinical and demographic metadata were provided uncurated, with the amount varying by source and participant.

Turning to this clone: Its antigen target is currently unknown. Per-base qualities were not stored, and no clone one base away is much larger.

The sample comprised PBMCs or T cells enriched from blood (not recorded which). The V and J segments used are TRBV5-1 and TRBJ1-3, with TRBD1 perhaps the D gene, on 5 matching bases. The TCR originated in a man aged 30 to 45 who had recovered from COVID-19. The DNA is TGCGCCAGCAGCTCTCCCCCCGGGCAGGGCGGAAACACCATATATTTT. Its translation reads: CASSSPPGQGGNTIYF.